This T cell receptor (beta chain) derives from a study of blood T cell repertoires in COVID-19. Libraries were prepared by immunoSEQ multiplex PCR; TCRdb keeps only in-frame clonotypes and omits some of them. This table has 250,000 to 350,000 clones, roughly 88% appearing once. V was pared by 1 base and J by 3 bases, with 2 bases of the junction left unmatched. Germline CDR1 MDHEN, CDR2 SYDVKM. The CDR3 loop spans 16 amino acids. Sequences were obtained from peripheral blood. This chain joins TRBV28 and TRBJ1-6; TRBD1 matches at 8 bases. This receptor was obtained from a woman in her 30s who had recovered from COVID-19. As DNA, the CDR3 is TGTGCCAGCAGTTTATTACAGGGGGGCTATAATTCACCCCTCCACTTT. Translating it yields CASSLLQGGYNSPLHF.